These 3 T cell receptor beta chains were all obtained from the same sample, sequenced in a study of cytomegalovirus exposure and HLA in healthy donors. The PCR contained 60 Vbeta and 13 Jbeta primers. Clones were sequenced by immunoSEQ multiplex PCR, and TCRdb holds only the in-frame ones, with some missing. The sample holds 120,000 or so clones, less than 80% seen once. Sequencing was performed on PBMCs. The receptor set was obtained from a man aged 35 to 55 in good health and CMV-seropositive.

V usage is TRBV4-3 and J usage is TRBJ2-1; TRBD1 aligns across 7 bases. The J segment lost 7 bases and the V segment lost 6 bases, leaving 9 bases of the junction unmatched. Per the germline V gene, CDR1 is LGHNA and CDR2 is YSLEER. There are 14 residues in the CDR3. CDR3 bases: TGCGCCAGCAGACGAGGCAGGGGGATAAATGAGCAGTTCTTC. Amino acid sequence: CASRRGRGINEQFF.

The chain couples TRBV5-1 to TRBJ2-2; unclear D gene. Germline loops: CDR1 SGHRS, CDR2 YFSETQ. The V end was cut by 2 bases, the J end by 1 base, with 12 bases between. The CDR3 contains 16 residues. As DNA, the CDR3 is TGCGCCAGCAGCTTTAGCCGACCACTGAACACCGGGGAGCTGTTTTTT. It encodes CASSFSRPLNTGELFF.

CDR3 DNA: TGTGCCAGCAGCCGTTCGCTAGCGGGGGGCGCGAACACCGGGGAGCTGTTTTTT. It yields the protein CASSRSLAGGANTGELFF. The chain combines TRBV11-2 with TRBJ2-2; 11 positions match TRBD2. From germline, CDR1 is SGHAT and CDR2 FQNNGV. This CDR3 has 18 amino acids. V was clipped by 5 bases and J by 0 bases; unmatched bases: 8.